The entry that follows covers one T cell receptor beta chain sequence. Its antigen is still unknown. This specimen comes from a study of shared clonotypes between healthy human individuals. Findings of the study overall: Rarefaction curves obtained for sorted subsets showed sequencing incomplete despite large depth. Relative to clonotypes present in all four donors, those not shared had lower generation probabilities. The study generally estimated greater richness for naive than memory subsets.

The V and J ends lost 1 base and 4 bases, in that order; junction bases with no gene match: 4. The CDR3 is made up of 15 amino acids. Germline V CDR1 and CDR2: SGHVS, FQNEAQ. Original methodology: For the immunoSEQ data, sequences were junction-only without quality scores, so filtering differed. Using immunoSEQ multiplex PCR, the repertoire was profiled, and TCRdb retains in-frame clones only, with some absent. Clonal size and the V and J genes are those of that table, whereas D and trimming came from the DNA. The table lists about 980,000 clones, around three quarters of them singletons. The chain couples TRBV7-8 to TRBJ1-1, with 9 bases matching TRBD1. Sequencing input: memory CD4+ T cells sorted from blood. Subset reported: CD45RA-negative fraction. This clonotype originated in a man in his late teens or twenties in good health. CDR3 coding DNA: TGTGCCAGCAGCTTAGTGGACAGGGGACTCACTGAAGCTTTCTTT. It translates to CASSLVDRGLTEAFF.